This section outlines one T cell receptor (beta chain) sequence together with its context. The sample belongs to a study of blood T cells in healthy people across ages. It was with a sample-barcoded 5' primer and a J-beta primer mix that a second PCR of roughly 7 to 12 cycles was run. A single record per CDR3 protein comes from TCRdb applying MiXCR to the 5' RACE reads. The data contain fewer than 600,000 distinct CDR3 sequences, 27% of them singletons. CDR3 length: 14 amino acids. Germline lookup yields CDR1 SGHTS and CDR2 YDEGEE. The V and J ends lost 4 bases and 6 bases respectively, with 17 bases between them. The same specimen was also included in a second study, on T cells of mothers and their children.

The receptor's source is a boy aged 2 to 10 in good health. J is TRBJ2-7 and V is TRBV5-8; D unclear. Sequencing was carried out using blood. The CDR3 protein is CASSLPIGRGEQYF. The CDR3 nucleotides are TGTGCCAGCAGCCTTCCCATCGGCCGCGGCGAGCAGTACTTC.